This T cell receptor (beta chain) was found in a study of cytomegalovirus exposure and HLA in healthy donors (TCRdb year 2017). Turning to the overall study: In an earlier analysis of roughly 590 of the donors, 276 Gb of sequence data and 90 million to 120 million unique TCR beta sequences from 150 million to 200 million T cells were reported. An early release covering approximately 600 HLA-typed donors comprised 250 to 350 gigabases of sequencing data and tens of millions of unique TCR sequences. Of the 350 to 450 genotyped donors, 75% to 85% were placed in the genetic ancestry cluster associated with self-reported Caucasian donors. The study aimed to test whether cataloging public T cell receptors could reveal signatures of past pathogen exposure. The study profiled the T cell repertoires of fewer than 850 subjects by immunosequencing and related them to cytomegalovirus serostatus. A separate validation cohort of over 95 different subjects was used in addition to the roughly 620-subject first cohort. To predict cytomegalovirus infection status, the study brought together high-throughput TCR immunosequencing, statistical association of individual TCRs with disease status, and machine learning. A later analysis re-analyzed previously published TCR beta repertoires from roughly 690 donors and added high-resolution HLA genotyping to study TCR occurrence patterns. Rather than drawing on any new phenotypic data, the later analysis identified candidate immune exposures from TCR beta sequences and the way those sequences occurred across donors. An earlier analysis of nearly 600 of the donors applied high-throughput TCR beta sequencing to assess whether each TCR beta V gene segment acted as functional or pseudogenic. Donor age, sex, ethnicity and CMV serostatus were collected together with the repertoire data. A later genetic analysis used genome-wide SNP genotypes for about three fifths of the 666 donors, treating that subset as a discovery cohort. Every discovery cohort repertoire had been produced on one sequencing platform. Class I and class II HLA loci were covered by the typing at four-digit resolution. The number of donors typed differed by locus, with about 629-630 for A, B, C, DRB1 and DQB1, around 500 for DQA1, 600 to 610 for DPA1, and about 450 for DPB1. Several DR-DQ haplotypes were treated as single units for association and clustering because of strong linkage in the cohort. Among about 400 genotyped donors of the cohort, an average of around 220,000 unique TCR beta nucleotide sequences was sequenced per donor, of which roughly 17% were non-productive. Overall results and qualifications from the work: A group of highly shared sequence variants was considered likely to be a technical artifact of the sequencing pipeline. An association between a missense DCLRE1C variant and V-gene and J-gene trimming of TCR beta chains was found in a later genetic analysis and replicated in an independent cohort. In the study, approximately 160 TCR beta chains were listed as associated with cytomegalovirus. HLA typing was unavailable for some donors at each locus, so association tests used only the typed subset. CMV serostatus was the only immune exposure information available for the cohort. Some IMGT-functional V segments, including TRBV6-2 and TRBV6-3, could not be distinguished by the 87-base-pair reads and were therefore excluded. About 15 rarely observed V segments, including chromosome 9 orphons, were excluded from the earlier analysis of several hundred of the donors because counts were too low. Compared with equally common non-associated chains, HLA-associated TCR beta chains in a later analysis were more clonally expanded and had lower generation probabilities. Only TCR beta chains were sequenced in this cohort, and the absence of alpha or paired-chain data limited detectable features. A few of the identified cytomegalovirus-associated TCR beta chains were confirmed in vitro to be specific for cytomegalovirus antigens. According to a later analysis, parvovirus B19, influenza, CMV and Epstein-Barr virus appeared linked to several top co-occurrence clusters. In a later analysis, TCR association rates were found to vary across HLA loci, with the most associated TCRs seen for DRB1 alleles and the fewest for HLA-C alleles. Linkage disequilibrium might explain the correlated functional status among segregating V segments, but an unknown experimental factor could not be excluded. According to a later genetic analysis, donors in an Asian-associated ancestry cluster had fewer N-insertions in productive TCRs than the approximately 670-donor mean. Roughly uniform sequencing depth across donors was assumed in presence/absence analyses, although this assumption may not hold. A further reported finding was that TCR beta sequences accurately predicted the HLA-A and HLA-B alleles for most subjects in the first cohort. The authors suggested that the approach could potentially be extended to other disease states and immunological phenotypes. In a later analysis, some 18,000 TCR beta sequences were associated with specific HLA alleles at a false discovery rate of 0.05. An earlier analysis of approximately 500 of the donors showed that most TCR beta V segments appeared in productive rearrangements either about 87% or about 30% of the time, which broadly matched IMGT annotations. The classifier was reported to diagnose cytomegalovirus status with high specificity and sensitivity in both the original and validation cohorts. When HLA alleles, especially DR and DQ, strongly co-occurred, TCR associations were difficult to assign to individual alleles. While some public TCRs were present in many individuals, most TCR sequences turned up only very rarely across donors. A later analysis found that most CMV-associated TCR beta chains appeared HLA-restricted, with HLA associations seemingly driven largely by CMV exposure.

The cohort comprised some 680 healthy bone marrow donors. All cohort members were sampled while nominally healthy, although unrecorded immune exposures were likely present. The donor tested CMV seronegative, placing the donor among the roughly 340 seronegative members of the cohort. Every donor gave a peripheral blood sample, and the peripheral blood mononuclear cells from that sample were used for TCR beta sequencing. Genomic DNA extraction from the blood cell samples was performed with the Qiagen DNeasy Blood Extraction Kit. As concerns this clone: Its cognate antigen has yet to be identified. Base qualities are not at hand, and no much larger clone is one base apart.

The method was the immunoSEQ multiplex PCR assay. The multiplex PCR relied on a mix of 60 forward primers for TCR Vbeta segments and 13 reverse primers for TCR Jbeta segments. Amplification of the CDR3 region of rearranged TCR beta genes was performed with a multiplex PCR assay on genomic DNA. The amplified TCR beta libraries were sequenced on the Illumina HiSeq System as 87-base-pair reads. In the source study's methods: Across the 500 to 700 repertoires, a later analysis counted 78 million or so unique TCR beta chains, roughly 11 million of which were shared by at least two donors. To remove PCR and sequencing errors, raw reads were error-corrected and collapsed into unique sequences using a nearest-neighbor algorithm that merged closely related sequences. V, D and J gene segments were assigned by aligning CDR3 sequences to IMGT reference sequences. For a sequence to be retained, at least a six-nucleotide match to both a V gene segment and a J gene segment was required. A rearrangement counted as productive if the CDR3 had no stop codons and remained in frame with V and J, and every other rearrangement counted as non-productive. CDR3 was defined according to IMGT convention as the region running from the second conserved V-encoded cysteine to the conserved J-encoded phenylalanine. In an earlier analysis of more than 550 of the donors, sequences lacking an unambiguous match to a single V gene segment were excluded. An earlier analysis of 500 to 600 of the donors classified V segments as functional when productive rearrangements were above 56.7% and as segregating when the standard deviation between donors was above 5%. A statistical classification framework was built for diagnosing cytomegalovirus status from the catalog of TCR beta chain sequences. In a later analysis, TCR nucleotide sequences were compared against IMGT/GENE-DB human TR gene sequences so that V and J genes could be assigned. A later analysis assigned CDR3 sequences and most-parsimonious VDJ recombination scenarios with the TCRdist pipeline. In a later analysis, every TCR beta chain was defined by the combination of its CDR3 amino acid sequence and its V-gene family, and reads without a unique V-gene family were dropped. To address suspected cross-contamination and a sequencing artifact, a later analysis removed roughly 640 highly shared, low-generation-probability nucleotide sequences. A later analysis calculated a clonal expansion index for each public chain from normalized within-repertoire ranks of inferred template counts. In a later analysis, generation probabilities were computed with a VDJ recombination model fitted to out-of-frame rearrangements, and the resulting probabilities were checked against IGoR. In a later analysis, hypergeometric tests were used to score TCR-TCR, TCR-HLA and TCR-CMV co-occurrence, with a repertoire-size bias correction applied to TCR pairs. False discovery rates were estimated in a later analysis by permuting HLA or CMV assignments 20 times. In a later analysis, co-occurring TCRs were grouped using DBSCAN, and TCRdist sequence similarity was added for clustering within HLA-allele-positive subsets. Repertoires with fewer than 30,000 or more than 120,000 public chains, plus five repertoires with anomalous nucleotide sharing, were excluded from co-occurrence clustering. Imported from immuneACCESS, the table was reduced by TCRdb to in-frame sequences with V and J called. These copies leave out some clones; in studies compared against another copy, an unresolved V gene accounts for under half, and the cause of the remainder is not known. The DNA gave D and trimming, while V, J and clone size come from that table. Recorded for this sample are roughly 190,000 clones; over 60% of them occurred a single time. 2% to 2.5% of the sample is held by the ten biggest clonotypes.

The CDR3 numbers 15 residues from cysteine through phenylalanine. Of all the DNA, just the CDR3 is kept, 45 bases in frame from base 1. The germline V gene supplies CDR1 MDHEN and CDR2 SYDVKM. A distance of 10 bases separates the germline ends of V and J, which lose 4 bases and 1 base respectively. The sequenced sample was PBMCs. The chain uses TRBV28 and TRBJ2-2; the D gene remains uncertain. The receptor was isolated from a woman in her forties or fifties in good health and CMV-seronegative. The CDR3 protein: CASSSYPRNTGELFF. The DNA sequence is given as TGTGCCAGCAGTTCCTACCCAAGGAACACCGGGGAGCTGTTTTTT.